This T cell receptor (beta chain) was observed in a study of OX40 agonist ivuxolimab in advanced cancers. Study in general: Ivuxolimab, an antibody acting as an agonist of OX40 (CD134), was used to treat patients. Patients receiving dose escalation had hepatocellular carcinoma, melanoma, renal cell or head and neck cancer. Three individuals attained partial responses, comprising one hepatocellular carcinoma case and two cutaneous melanoma cases. The study's findings and limits: Clonal expansion was seen in CD4+ and CD8+ blood T cells by week 6 at 0.1 to 3.0 mg/kg.

Repertoires were generated with immunoSEQ multiplex PCR, while TCRdb's copy carries only in-frame clones and drops some. The sample includes about 13,000 clones, 65% to 85% seen only once; the top ten take 30% to 45%. In regard to this clone: Its antigen remains unknown.

The V and J ends lost 4 bases and 10 bases, in that order; junction bases with no gene match: 11. CDR1 is SGDLS, CDR2 YYNGEE, per germline. The CDR3 contains 16 residues. The chain joins TRBV9 to TRBJ1-6, with 10 bases that match TRBD1. This receptor was obtained from an adult with an advanced solid tumor such as melanoma, head and neck, liver or kidney cancer. Sample: CD4+ or CD8+ T cells sorted from blood, taken in a trial of the OX40 agonist ivuxolimab. DNA for the CDR3: TGTGCCAGCAGCCCTACCGGGACAGGGGTCAGATCACCCCTCCACTTT. It translates to CASSPTGTGVRSPLHF.